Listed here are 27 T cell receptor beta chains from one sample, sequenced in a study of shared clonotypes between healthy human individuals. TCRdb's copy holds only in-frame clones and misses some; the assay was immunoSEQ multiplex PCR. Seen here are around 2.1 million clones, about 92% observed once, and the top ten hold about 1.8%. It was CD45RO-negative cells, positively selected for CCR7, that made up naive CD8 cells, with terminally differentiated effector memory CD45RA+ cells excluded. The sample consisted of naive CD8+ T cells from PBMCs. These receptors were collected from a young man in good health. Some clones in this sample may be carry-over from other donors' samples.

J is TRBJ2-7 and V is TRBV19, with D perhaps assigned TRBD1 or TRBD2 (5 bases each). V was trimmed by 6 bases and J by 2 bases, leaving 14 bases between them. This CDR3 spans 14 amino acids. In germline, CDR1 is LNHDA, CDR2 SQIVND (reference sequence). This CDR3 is CASSIRGSPYEQYF. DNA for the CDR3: TGTGCCAGTAGCATCCGGGGCAGTCCCTACGAGCAGTACTTC.

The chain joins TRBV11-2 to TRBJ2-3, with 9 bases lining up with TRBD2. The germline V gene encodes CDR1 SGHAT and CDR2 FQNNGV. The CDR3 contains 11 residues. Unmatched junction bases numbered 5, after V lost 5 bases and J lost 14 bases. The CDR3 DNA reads TGTGCCAGCAGCCGCGGACTAGCGCGGTATTTT. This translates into CASSRGLARYF.

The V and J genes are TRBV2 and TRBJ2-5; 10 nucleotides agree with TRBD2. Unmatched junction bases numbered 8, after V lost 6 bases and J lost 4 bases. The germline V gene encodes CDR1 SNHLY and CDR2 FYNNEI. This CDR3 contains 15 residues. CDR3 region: CASRGAGGPGETQYF. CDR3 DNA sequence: TGTGCCAGCAGGGGAGCGGGAGGGCCGGGAGAGACCCAGTACTTC.

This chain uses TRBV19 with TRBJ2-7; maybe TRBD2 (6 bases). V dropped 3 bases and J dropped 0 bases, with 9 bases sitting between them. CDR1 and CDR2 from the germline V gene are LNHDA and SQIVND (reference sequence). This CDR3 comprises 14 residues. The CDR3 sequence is CASSMLGGSYEQYF. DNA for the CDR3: TGTGCCAGTAGTATGCTCGGGGGCTCCTACGAGCAGTACTTC.

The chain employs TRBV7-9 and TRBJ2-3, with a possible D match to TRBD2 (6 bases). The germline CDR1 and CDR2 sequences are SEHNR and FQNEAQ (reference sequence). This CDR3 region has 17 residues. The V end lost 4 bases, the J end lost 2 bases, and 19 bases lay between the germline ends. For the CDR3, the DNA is TGTGCCAGCAGCTCCGTGGAGGGGCCGGACCTCACAGATACGCAGTATTTT. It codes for CASSSVEGPDLTDTQYF.

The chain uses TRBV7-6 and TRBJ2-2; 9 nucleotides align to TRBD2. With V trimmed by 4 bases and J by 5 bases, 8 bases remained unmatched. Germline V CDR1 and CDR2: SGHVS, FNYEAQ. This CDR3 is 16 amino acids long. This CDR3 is CASSSSGTSITGELFF. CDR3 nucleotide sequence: TGTGCCAGCAGCTCGTCCGGGACTAGCATTACCGGGGAGCTGTTTTTT.

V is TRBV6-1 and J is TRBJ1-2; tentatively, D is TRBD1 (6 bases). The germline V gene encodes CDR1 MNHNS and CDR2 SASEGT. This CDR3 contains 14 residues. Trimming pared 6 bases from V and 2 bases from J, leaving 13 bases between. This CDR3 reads CASRSNDRNYGYTF. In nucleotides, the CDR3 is TGTGCCAGCAGATCTAACGACAGGAACTATGGCTACACCTTC.

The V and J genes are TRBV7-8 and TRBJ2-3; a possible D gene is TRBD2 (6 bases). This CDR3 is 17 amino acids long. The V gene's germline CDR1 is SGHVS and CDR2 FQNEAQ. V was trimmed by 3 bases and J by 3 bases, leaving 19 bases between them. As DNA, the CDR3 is TGTGCCAGCAGCTTCGCGACAGCGGGTATTCGGACAGATACGCAGTATTTT. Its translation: CASSFATAGIRTDTQYF.

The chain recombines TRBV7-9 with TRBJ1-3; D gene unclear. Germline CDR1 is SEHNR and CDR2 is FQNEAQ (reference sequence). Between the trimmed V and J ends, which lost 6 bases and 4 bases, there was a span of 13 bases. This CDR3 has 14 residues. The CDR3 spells CASSPAGSGNTIYF. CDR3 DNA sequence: TGTGCCAGCAGTCCGGCGGGCAGCGGAAACACCATATATTTT.

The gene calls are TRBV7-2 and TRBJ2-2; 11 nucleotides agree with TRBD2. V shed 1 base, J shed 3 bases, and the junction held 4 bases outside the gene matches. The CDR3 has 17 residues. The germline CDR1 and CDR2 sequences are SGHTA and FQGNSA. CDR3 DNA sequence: TGTGCCAGCAGCTTAGGGACTAGCGGGTATTACACCGGGGAGCTGTTTTTT. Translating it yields CASSLGTSGYYTGELFF.

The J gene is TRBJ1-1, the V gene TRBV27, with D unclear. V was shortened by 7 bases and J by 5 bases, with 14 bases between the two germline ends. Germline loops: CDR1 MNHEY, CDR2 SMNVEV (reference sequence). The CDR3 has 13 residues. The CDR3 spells CASIPSGKTEAFF. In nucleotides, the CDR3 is TGTGCCAGCATTCCGTCGGGGAAGACTGAAGCTTTCTTT.

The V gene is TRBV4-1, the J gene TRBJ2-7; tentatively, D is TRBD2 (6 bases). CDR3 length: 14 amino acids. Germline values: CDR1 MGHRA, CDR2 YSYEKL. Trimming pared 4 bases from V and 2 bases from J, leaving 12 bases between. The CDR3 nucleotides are TGCGCCAGCAGCCCGGGCAGGGAGGCCTACGAGCAGTACTTC. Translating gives CASSPGREAYEQYF.

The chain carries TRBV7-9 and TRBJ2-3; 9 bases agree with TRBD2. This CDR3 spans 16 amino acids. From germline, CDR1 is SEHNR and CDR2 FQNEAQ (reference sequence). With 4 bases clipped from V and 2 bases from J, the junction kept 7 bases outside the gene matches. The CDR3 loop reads CASSSSIAGDTDTQYF. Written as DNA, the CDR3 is TGTGCCAGCAGCTCGTCGATAGCGGGGGACACAGATACGCAGTATTTT. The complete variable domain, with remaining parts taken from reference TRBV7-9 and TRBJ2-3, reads DTGVSQNPRHKITKRGQNVTFRCDPISEHNRLYWYRQTLGQGPEFLTYFQNEAQLEKSRLLSDRFSAERPKGSFSTLEIQRTEQGDSAMYLCASSSSIAGDTDTQYFGPGTRLTVL.

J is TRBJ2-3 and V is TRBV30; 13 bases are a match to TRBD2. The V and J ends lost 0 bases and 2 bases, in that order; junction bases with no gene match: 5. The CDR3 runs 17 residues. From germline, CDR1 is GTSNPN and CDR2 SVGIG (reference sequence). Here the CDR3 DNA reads TGTGCCTGGAGTGTGGGACTAGCGGGACACTCCACAGATACGCAGTATTTT. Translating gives CAWSVGLAGHSTDTQYF. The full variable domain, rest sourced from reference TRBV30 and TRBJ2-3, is SQTIHQWPATLVQPVGSPLSLECTVEGTSNPNLYWYRQAAGRGLQLLFYSVGIGQISSEVPQNLSASRPQDRQFILSSKKLLLSDSGFYLCAWSVGLAGHSTDTQYFGPGTRLTVL.

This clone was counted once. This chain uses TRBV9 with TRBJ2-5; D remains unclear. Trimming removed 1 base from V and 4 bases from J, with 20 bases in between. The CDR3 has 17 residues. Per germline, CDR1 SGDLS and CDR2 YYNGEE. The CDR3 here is CASSVNPDQDGRETQYF. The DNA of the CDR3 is TGTGCCAGCAGCGTAAACCCAGACCAGGATGGGCGAGAGACCCAGTACTTC.

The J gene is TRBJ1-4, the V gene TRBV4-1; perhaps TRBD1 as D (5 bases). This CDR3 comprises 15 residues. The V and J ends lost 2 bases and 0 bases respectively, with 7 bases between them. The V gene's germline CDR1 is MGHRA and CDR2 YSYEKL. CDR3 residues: CASSQSGATNEKLFF. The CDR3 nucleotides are TGCGCCAGCAGCCAATCGGGGGCAACTAATGAAAAACTGTTTTTT.

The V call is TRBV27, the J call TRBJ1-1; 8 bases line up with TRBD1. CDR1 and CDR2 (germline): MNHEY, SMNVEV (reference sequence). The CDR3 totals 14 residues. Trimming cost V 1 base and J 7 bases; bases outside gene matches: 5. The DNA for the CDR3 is TGTGCCAGCAGTTTATACAGGGGGAAGGGTGAAGCTTTCTTT. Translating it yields CASSLYRGKGEAFF.

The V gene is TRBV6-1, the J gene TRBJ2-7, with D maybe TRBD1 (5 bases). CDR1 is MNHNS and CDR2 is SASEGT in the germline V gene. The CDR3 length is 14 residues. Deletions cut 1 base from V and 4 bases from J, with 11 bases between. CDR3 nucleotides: TGTGCCAGCAGTGAAGAGGGGAAGGGGTACGAGCAGTACTTC. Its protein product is CASSEEGKGYEQYF.

This CDR3 is CASSLEGTGGVQYF. The CDR3 DNA reads as TGCGCCAGCAGCTTGGAGGGGACAGGAGGGGTGCAGTACTTC. This chain links TRBV5-1 with TRBJ2-7; TRBD1 matches 8 bases. CDR1 is SGHRS, CDR2 YFSETQ, per germline. The CDR3 is 14 residues long. V shed 0 bases and J 9 bases; nucleotides not matched to a gene: 8.

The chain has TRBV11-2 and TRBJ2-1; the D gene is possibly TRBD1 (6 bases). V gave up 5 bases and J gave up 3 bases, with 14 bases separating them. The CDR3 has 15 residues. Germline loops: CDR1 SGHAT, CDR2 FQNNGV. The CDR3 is CASSHPDRNYNEQFF. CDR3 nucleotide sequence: TGTGCCAGCAGCCACCCAGACAGGAACTACAATGAGCAGTTCTTC. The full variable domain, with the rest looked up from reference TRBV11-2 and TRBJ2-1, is EAGVAQSPRYKIIEKRQSVAFWCNPISGHATLYWYQQILGQGPKLLIQFQNNGVVDDSQLPKDRFSAERLKGVDSTLKIQPAKLEDSAVYLCASSHPDRNYNEQFFGPGTRLTVL.

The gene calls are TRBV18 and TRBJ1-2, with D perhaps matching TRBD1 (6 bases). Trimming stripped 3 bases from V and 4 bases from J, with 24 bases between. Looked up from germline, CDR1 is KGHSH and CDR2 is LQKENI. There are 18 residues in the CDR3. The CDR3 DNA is TGTGCCAGCTCACCGGGACAAGGGGGGGCTACGACTATCTATGGCTACACCTTC. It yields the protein CASSPGQGGATTIYGYTF.

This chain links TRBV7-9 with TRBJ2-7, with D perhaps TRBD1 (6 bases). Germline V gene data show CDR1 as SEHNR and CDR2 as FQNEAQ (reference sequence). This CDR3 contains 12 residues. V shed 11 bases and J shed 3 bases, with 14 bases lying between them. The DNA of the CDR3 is TGTGCCGAAGGGGCAGGGGACTACGAGCAGTACTTC. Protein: CAEGAGDYEQYF.

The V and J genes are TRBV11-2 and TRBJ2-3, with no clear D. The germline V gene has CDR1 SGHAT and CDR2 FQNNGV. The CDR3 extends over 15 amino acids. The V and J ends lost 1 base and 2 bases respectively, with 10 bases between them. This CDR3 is CASSLGVSLTDTQYF. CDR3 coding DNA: TGTGCCAGCAGCTTAGGGGTATCCCTCACAGATACGCAGTATTTT. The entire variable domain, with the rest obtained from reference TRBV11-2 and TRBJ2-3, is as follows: EAGVAQSPRYKIIEKRQSVAFWCNPISGHATLYWYQQILGQGPKLLIQFQNNGVVDDSQLPKDRFSAERLKGVDSTLKIQPAKLEDSAVYLCASSLGVSLTDTQYFGPGTRLTVL.

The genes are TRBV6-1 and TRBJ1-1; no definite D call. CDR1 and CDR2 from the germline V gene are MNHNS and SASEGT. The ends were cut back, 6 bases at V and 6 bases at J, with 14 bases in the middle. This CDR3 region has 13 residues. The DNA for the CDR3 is TGTGCCAGCAGGGGGAGGCTCACGGCTGAAGCTTTCTTT. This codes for CASRGRLTAEAFF.

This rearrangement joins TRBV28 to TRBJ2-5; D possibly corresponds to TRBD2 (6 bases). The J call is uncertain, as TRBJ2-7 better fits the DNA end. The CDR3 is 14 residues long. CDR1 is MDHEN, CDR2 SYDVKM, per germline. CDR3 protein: CASRRRDGRYEQYF. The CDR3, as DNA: TGTGCCAGCAGGAGGCGGGACGGGCGCTACGAGCAGTACTTC.

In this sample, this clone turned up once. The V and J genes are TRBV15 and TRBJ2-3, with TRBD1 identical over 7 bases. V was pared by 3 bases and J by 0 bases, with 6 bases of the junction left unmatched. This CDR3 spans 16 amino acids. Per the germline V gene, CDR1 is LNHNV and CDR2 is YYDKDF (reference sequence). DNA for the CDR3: TGTGCCACCAGCAGTACAGGGGCTACTAGCACAGATACGCAGTATTTT. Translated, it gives CATSSTGATSTDTQYF.

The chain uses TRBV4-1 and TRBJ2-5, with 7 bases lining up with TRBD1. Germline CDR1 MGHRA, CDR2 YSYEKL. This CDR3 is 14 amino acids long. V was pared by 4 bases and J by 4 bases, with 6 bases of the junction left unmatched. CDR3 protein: CASSLDRERETQYF. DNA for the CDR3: TGCGCCAGCAGCCTTGACAGGGAGCGAGAGACCCAGTACTTC.